This paragraph reports one TCR beta chain. The length of the CDR3 is 15 residues. In germline, CDR1 is SEHNR, CDR2 FQNEAQ (reference sequence). V lost 5 bases and J 6 bases, leaving 14 bases between the germline ends. These data belong to a study of identical twins. TCRdb independently ran MiXCR on the 5' RACE reads; one entry per CDR3 protein. The table shows roughly 250,000 distinct CDR3 sequences, with around 15% occurring only once. The chain links TRBV7-9 to TRBJ1-6, with a tentative D call TRBD1 (5 bases). The clonotype comes from a woman between 18 and 29 years old in good health. Sequences were obtained from memory (CD45RO+) T cells sorted from blood. CDR3 bases: TGTGCCAGCAGCCCCCAGGGCTTGGGTAATTCACCCCTCCACTTT. Translated, it gives CASSPQGLGNSPLHF.